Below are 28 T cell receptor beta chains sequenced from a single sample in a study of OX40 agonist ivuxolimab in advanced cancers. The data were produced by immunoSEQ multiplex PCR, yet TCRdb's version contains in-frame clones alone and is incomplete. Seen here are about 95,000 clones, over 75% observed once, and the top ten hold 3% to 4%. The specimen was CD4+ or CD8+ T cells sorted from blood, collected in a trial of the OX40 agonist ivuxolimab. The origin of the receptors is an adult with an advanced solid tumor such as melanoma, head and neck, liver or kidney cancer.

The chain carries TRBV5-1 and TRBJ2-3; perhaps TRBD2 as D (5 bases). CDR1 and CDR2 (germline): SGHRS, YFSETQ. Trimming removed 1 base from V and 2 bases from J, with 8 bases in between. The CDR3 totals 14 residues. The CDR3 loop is CASSLSSPTDTQYF. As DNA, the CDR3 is TGCGCCAGCAGCTTGTCTAGCCCCACAGATACGCAGTATTTT. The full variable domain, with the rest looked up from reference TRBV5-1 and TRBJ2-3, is KAGVTQTPRYLIKTRGQQVTLSCSPISGHRSVSWYQQTPGQGLQFLFEYFSETQRNKGNFPGRFSGRQFSNSRSEMNVSTLELGDSALYLCASSLSSPTDTQYFGPGTRLTVL.

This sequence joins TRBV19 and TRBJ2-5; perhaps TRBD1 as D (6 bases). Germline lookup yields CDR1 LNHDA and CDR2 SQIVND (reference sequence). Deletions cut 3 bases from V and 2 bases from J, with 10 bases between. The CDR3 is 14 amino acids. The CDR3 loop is CASSMGAVQETQYF. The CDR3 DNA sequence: TGTGCCAGTAGTATGGGGGCTGTGCAAGAGACCCAGTACTTC.

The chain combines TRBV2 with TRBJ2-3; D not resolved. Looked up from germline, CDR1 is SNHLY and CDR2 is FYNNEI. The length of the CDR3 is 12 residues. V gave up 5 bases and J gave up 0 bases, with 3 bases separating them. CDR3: CASSYSTDTQYF. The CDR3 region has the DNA TGTGCCAGCAGTTATAGCACAGATACGCAGTATTTT.

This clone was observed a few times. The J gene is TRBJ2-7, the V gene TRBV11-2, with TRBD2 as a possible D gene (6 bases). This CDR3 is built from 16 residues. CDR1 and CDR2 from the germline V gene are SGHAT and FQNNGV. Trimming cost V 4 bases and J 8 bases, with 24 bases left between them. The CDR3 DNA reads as TGTGCCAGCAGCTCGGTAACTAGCCTACCTTACGAGCAGCAGTACTTC. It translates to CASSSVTSLPYEQQYF.

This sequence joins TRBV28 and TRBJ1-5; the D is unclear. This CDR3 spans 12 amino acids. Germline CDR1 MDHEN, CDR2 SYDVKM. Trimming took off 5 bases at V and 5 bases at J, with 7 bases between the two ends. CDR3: CASSTMYQPQHF. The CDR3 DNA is TGTGCCAGCAGTACGATGTATCAGCCCCAGCATTTT. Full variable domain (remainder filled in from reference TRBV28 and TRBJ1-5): DVKVTQSSRYLVKRTGEKVFLECVQDMDHENMFWYRQDPGLGLRLIYFSYDVKMKEKGDIPEGYSVSREKKERFSLILESASTNQTSMYLCASSTMYQPQHFGDGTRLSIL.

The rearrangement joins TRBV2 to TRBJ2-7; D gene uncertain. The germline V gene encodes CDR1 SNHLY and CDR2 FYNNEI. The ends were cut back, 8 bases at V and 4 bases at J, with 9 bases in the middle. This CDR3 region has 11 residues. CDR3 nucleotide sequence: TGTGCCAGCCTTCAGGCTTACGAGCAGTACTTC. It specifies CASLQAYEQYF.

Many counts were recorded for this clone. The CDR3 DNA is TGTGCCAGCAGCCCCCAGGCCGATACGCAGTATTTT. It yields the protein CASSPQADTQYF. The chain joins TRBV9 to TRBJ2-3; no firm D call. Looked up from germline, CDR1 is SGDLS and CDR2 is YYNGEE. V was trimmed by 4 bases and J by 6 bases, leaving 9 bases between them. The CDR3 extends over 12 amino acids.

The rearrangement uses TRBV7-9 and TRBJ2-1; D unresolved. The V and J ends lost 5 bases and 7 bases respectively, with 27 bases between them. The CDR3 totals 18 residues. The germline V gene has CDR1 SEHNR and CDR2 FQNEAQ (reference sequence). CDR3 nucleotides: TGTGCCAGCAGCCGGGCGACTTACAAGGAGCGCAGAAGGAATGAGCAGTTCTTC. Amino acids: CASSRATYKERRRNEQFF.

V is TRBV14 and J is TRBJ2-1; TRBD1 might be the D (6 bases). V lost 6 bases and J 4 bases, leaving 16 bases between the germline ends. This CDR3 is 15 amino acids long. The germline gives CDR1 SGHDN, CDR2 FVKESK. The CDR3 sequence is CASRRTGTSYNEQFF. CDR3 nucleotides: TGTGCCAGCAGAAGAACAGGGACATCTTACAATGAGCAGTTCTTC. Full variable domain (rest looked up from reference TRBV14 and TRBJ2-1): EAGVTQFPSHSVIEKGQTVTLRCDPISGHDNLYWYRRVMGKEIKFLLHFVKESKQDESGMPNNRFLAERTGGTYSTLKVQPAELEDSGVYFCASRRTGTSYNEQFFGPGTRLTVL.

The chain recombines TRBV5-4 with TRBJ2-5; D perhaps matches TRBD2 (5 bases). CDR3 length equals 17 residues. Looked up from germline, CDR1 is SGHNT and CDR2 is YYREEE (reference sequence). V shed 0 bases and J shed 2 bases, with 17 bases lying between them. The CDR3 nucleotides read TGTGCCAGCAGCTTGGCCCGAGGGTCTTCGGCGCAAGAGACCCAGTACTTC. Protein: CASSLARGSSAQETQYF.

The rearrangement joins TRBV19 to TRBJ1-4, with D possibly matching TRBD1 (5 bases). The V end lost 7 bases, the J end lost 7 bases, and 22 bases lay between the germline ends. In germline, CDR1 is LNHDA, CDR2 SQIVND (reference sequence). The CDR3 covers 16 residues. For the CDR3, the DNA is TGTGCCAGTACCCAACACAAAAAGGGGCGTGTTGAAAAACTGTTTTTT. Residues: CASTQHKKGRVEKLFF.

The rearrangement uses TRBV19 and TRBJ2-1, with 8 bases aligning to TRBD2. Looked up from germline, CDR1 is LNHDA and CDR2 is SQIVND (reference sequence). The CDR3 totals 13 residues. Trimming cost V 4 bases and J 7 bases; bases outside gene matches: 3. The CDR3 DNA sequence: TGTGCCAGTAGTACGGGGGGGGCAAATGAGCAGTTCTTC. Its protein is CASSTGGANEQFF.

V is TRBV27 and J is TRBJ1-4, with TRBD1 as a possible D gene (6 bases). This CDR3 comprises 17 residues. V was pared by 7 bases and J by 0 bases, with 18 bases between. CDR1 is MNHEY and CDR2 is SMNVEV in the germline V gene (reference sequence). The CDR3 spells CASTNRVGGTTNEKLFF. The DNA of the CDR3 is TGTGCCAGCACAAACCGGGTAGGGGGAACAACTAATGAAAAACTGTTTTTT.

As DNA, the CDR3 is TGTGCCAGCAGTTTAGTGAGAGCAAGCGAAAAACTGTTTTTT. This encodes CASSLVRASEKLFF. The chain joins TRBV28 to TRBJ1-4, with D hard to call. V dropped 2 bases and J dropped 8 bases, with 12 bases sitting between them. CDR3 size: 14 residues. Looked up from germline, CDR1 is MDHEN and CDR2 is SYDVKM.

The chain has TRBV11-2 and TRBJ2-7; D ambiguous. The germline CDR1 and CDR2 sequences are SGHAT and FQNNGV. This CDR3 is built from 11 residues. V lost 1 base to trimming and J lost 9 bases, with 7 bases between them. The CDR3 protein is CASSLGAVQYF. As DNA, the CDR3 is TGTGCCAGCAGCTTAGGCGCGGTGCAGTACTTC.

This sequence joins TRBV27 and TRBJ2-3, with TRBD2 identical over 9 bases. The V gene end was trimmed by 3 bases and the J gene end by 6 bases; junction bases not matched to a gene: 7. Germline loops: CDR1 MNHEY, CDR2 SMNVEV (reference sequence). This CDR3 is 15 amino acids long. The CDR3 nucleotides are TGTGCCAGCAGTTTGCGCGGGAGGGCGGGGGATACGCAGTATTTT. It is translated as CASSLRGRAGDTQYF.

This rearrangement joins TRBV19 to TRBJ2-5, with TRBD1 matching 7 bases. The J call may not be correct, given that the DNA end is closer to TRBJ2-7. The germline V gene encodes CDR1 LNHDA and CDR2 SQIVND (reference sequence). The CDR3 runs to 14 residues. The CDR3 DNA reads TGTGCCAGTAATAAACAGGGGTCGGCCTACGAGCAGTACTTC. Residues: CASNKQGSAYEQYF.

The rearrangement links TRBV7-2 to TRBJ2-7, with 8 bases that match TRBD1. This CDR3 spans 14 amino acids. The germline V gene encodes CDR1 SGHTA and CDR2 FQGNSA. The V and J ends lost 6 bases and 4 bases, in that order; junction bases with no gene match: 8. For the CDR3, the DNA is TGTGCCAGCAGACGGACAGGGCCATCGTACGAGCAGTACTTC. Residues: CASRRTGPSYEQYF.

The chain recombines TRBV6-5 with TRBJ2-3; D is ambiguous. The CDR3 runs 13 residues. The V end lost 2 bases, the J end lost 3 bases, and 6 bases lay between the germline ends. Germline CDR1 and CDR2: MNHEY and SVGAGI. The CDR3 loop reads CASSYVPTDTQYF. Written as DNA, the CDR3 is TGTGCCAGCAGTTACGTACCTACAGATACGCAGTATTTT.

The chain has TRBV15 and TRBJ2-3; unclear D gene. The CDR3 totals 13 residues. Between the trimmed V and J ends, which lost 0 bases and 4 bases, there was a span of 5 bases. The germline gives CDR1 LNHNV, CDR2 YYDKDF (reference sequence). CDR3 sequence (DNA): TGTGCCACCAGCAGAGATCTAGCAGATACGCAGTATTTT. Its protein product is CATSRDLADTQYF. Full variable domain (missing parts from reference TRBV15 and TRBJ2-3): DAMVIQNPRYQVTQFGKPVTLSCSQTLNHNVMYWYQQKSSQAPKLLFHYYDKDFNNEADTPDNFQSRRPNTSFCFLDIRSPGLGDTAMYLCATSRDLADTQYFGPGTRLTVL.

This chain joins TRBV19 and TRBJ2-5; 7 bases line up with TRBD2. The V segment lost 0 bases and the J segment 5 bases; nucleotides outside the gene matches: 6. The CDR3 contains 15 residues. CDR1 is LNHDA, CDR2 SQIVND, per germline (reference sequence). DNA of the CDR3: TGTGCCAGTAGTATAGATAGTAGCGGGTTGGAGACCCAGTACTTC. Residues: CASSIDSSGLETQYF.

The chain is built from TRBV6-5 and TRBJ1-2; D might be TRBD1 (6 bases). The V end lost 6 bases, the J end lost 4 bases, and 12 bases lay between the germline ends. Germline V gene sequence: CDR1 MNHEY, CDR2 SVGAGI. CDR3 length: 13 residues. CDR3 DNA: TGTGCCAGCAGCAGGACAGCCTTCTATGGCTACACCTTC. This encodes CASSRTAFYGYTF.

CDR3 amino acids: CAISESPATSSYNEQFF. The CDR3 DNA reads as TGTGCCATCAGTGAGTCGCCAGCTACGAGCTCCTACAATGAGCAGTTCTTC. This chain links TRBV10-3 with TRBJ2-1; D gene ambiguous. Between the trimmed V and J ends, which lost 0 bases and 0 bases, there was a span of 12 bases. Germline-derived CDR1 and CDR2 are ENHRY and SYGVKD. The CDR3 has 17 amino acids.

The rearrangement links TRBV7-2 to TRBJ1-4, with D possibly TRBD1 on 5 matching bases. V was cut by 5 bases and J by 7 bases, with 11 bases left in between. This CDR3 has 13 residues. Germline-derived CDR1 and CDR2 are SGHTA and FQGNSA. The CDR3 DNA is TGTGCCAGCAGCACCCAGAGGGGTGAAAAACTGTTTTTT. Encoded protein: CASSTQRGEKLFF.

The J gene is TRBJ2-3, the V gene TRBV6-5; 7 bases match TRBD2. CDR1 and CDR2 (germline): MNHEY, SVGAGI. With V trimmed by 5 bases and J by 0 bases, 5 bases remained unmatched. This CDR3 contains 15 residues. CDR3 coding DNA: TGTGCCAGCAGTACAAGCGGGACTAGCACAGATACGCAGTATTTT. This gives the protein CASSTSGTSTDTQYF.

This chain's CDR3 is CASSRDSLKNIQYF. The CDR3, as DNA: TGTGCCAGCAGTCGGGACTCCCTCAAAAACATTCAGTACTTC. This chain connects TRBV2 to TRBJ2-4, with D perhaps TRBD2 (6 bases). V lost 5 bases and J lost 3, with 11 bases in between. This CDR3 region has 14 residues. Germline assignment: CDR1 SNHLY and CDR2 FYNNEI.

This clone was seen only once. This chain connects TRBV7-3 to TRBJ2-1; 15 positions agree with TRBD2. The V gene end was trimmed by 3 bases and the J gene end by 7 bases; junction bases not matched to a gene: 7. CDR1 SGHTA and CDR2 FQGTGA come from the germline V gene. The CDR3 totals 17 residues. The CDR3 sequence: CASSLAAGTSGRNEQFF. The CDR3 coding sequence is TGTGCCAGCAGCTTGGCTGCCGGGACTAGCGGGAGGAATGAGCAGTTCTTC.

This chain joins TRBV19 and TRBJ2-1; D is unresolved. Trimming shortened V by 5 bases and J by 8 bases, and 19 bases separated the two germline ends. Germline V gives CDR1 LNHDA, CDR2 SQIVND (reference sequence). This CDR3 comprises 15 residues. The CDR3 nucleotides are TGTGCCAGTAGTGCCCGGCCCGAGGACGGCTATGAGCAGTTCTTC. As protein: CASSARPEDGYEQFF. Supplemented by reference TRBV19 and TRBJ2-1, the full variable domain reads DGGITQSPKYLFRKEGQNVTLSCEQNLNHDAMYWYRQDPGQGLRLIYYSQIVNDFQKGDIAEGYSVSREKKESFPLTVTSAQKNPTAFYLCASSARPEDGYEQFFGPGTRLTVL.